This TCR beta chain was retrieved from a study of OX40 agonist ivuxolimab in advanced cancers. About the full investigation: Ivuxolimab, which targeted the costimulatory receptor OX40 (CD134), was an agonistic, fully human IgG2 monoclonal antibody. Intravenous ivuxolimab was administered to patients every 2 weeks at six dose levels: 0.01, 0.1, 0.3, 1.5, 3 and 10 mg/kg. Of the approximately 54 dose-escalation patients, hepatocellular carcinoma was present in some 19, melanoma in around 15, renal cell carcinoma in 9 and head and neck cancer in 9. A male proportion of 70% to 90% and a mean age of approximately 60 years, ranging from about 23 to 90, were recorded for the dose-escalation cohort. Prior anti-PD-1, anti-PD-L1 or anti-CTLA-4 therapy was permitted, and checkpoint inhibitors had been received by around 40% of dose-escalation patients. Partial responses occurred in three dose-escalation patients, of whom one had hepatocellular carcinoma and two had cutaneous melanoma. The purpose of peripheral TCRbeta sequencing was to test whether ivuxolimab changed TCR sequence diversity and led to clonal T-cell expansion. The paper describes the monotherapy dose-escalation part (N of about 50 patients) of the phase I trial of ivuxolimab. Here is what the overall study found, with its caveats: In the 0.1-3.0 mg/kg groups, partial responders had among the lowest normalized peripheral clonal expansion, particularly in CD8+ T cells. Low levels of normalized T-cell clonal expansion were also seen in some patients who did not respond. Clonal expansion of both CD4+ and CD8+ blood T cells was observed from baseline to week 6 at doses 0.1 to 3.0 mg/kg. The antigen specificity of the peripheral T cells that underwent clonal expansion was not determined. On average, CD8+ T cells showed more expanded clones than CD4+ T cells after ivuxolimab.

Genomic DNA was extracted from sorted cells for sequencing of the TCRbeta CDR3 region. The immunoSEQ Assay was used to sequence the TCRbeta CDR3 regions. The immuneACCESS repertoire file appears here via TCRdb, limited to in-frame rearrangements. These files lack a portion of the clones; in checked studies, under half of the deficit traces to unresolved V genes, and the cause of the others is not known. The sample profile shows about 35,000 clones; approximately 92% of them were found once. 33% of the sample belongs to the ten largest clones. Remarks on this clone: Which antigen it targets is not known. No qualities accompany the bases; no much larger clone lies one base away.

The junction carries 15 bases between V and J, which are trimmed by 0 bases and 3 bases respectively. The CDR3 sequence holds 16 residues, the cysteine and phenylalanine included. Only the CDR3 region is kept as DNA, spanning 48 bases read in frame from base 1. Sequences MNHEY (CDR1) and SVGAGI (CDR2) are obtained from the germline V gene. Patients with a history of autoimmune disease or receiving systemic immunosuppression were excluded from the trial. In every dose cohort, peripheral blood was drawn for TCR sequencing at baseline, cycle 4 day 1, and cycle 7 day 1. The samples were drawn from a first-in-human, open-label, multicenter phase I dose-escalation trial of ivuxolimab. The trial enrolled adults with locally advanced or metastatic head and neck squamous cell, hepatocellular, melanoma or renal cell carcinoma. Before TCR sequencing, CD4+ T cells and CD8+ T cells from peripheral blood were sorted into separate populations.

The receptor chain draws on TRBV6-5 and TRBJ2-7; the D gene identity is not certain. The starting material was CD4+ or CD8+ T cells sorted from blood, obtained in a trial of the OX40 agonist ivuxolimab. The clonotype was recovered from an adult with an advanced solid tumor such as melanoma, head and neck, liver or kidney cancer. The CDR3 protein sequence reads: CASSYSLAELHYEQYF. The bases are TGTGCCAGCAGTTACTCTTTGGCAGAACTACACTACGAGCAGTACTTC.